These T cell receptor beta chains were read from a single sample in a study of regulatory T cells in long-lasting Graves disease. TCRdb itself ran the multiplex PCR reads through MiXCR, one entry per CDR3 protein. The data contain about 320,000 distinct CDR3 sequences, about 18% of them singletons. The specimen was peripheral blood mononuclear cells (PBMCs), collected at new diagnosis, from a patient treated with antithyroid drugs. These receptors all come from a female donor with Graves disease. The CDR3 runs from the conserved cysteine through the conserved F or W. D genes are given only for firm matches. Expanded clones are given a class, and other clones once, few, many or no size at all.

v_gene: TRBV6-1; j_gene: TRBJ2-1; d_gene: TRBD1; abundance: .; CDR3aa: CASSRTGTGYNEQFF; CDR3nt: TGTGCCAGCAGTCGTACCGGGACAGGGTACAATGAGCAGTTCTTC
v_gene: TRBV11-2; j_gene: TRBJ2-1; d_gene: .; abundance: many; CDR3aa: CASSLDTVGYNEQFF; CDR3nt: TGTGCCAGCAGCTTAGATACAGTCGGCTACAATGAGCAGTTCTTC
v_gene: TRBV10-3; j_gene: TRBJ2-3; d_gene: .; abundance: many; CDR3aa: CAIPRRDFSWADTQYF; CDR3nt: TGTGCCATCCCGCGGAGGGATTTCTCTTGGGCGGATACGCAGTATTTT
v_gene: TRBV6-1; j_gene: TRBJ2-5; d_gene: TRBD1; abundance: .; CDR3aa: CASRGQIQETQYF; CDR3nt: TGTGCCAGCAGGGGACAGATCCAAGAGACCCAGTACTTC
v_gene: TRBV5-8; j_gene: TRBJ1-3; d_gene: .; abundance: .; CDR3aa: CASSPDGGNTIYF; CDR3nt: TGTGCCAGCAGCCCGGACGGTGGAAACACCATATATTTT
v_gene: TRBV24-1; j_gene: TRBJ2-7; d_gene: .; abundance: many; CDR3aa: CATSERGSYEQYF; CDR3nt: TGTGCCACCAGTGAGAGGGGATCCTACGAGCAGTACTTC
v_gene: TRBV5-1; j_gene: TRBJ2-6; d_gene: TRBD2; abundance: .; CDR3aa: CASSLDGRGPGANVLTF; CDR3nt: TGCGCCAGCAGCTTGGATGGGAGGGGCCCTGGGGCCAACGTCCTGACTTTC
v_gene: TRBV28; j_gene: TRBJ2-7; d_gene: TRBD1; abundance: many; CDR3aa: CASRLTGGGEQYF; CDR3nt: TGTGCCAGCAGACTGACAGGGGGCGGCGAGCAGTACTTC
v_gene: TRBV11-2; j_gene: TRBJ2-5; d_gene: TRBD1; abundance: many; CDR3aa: CASSLQGSQGETQYF; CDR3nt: TGTGCCAGCAGCCTACAGGGGTCTCAAGGAGAGACCCAGTACTTC
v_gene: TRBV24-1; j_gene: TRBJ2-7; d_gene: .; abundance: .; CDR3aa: CATSDKYGLYEQYF; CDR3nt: TGTGCCACCAGTGATAAGTACGGACTCTACGAGCAGTACTTC
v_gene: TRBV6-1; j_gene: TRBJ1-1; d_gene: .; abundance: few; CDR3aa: CASTEGTATGTEAFF; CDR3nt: TGTGCCAGCACCGAAGGGACCGCCACGGGCACTGAAGCTTTCTTT
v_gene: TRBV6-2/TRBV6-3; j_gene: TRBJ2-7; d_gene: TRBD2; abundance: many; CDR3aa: CASSLRGGLAHSYEQYF; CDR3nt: TGTGCCAGCAGTTTAAGAGGAGGACTAGCACATTCCTACGAGCAGTACTTC
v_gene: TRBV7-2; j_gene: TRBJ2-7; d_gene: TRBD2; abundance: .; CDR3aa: CASAAGGAYEQYF; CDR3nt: TGTGCCAGCGCCGCGGGAGGGGCCTACGAGCAGTACTTC
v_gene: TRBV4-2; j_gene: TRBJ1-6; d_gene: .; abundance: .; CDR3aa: CASSRGGFSGNSPLHF; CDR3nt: TGTGCCAGCAGCCGGGGGGGCTTTTCAGGCAATTCACCCCTCCACTTT
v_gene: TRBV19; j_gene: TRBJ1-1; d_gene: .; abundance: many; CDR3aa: CASRHPDTEAFF; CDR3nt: TGTGCCAGTCGCCACCCAGACACTGAAGCTTTCTTT
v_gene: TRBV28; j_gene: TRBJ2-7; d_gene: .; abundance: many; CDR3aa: CASSLSGPRSYEQYF; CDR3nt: TGTGCCAGCAGTTTATCAGGGCCCCGCTCCTACGAGCAGTACTTC
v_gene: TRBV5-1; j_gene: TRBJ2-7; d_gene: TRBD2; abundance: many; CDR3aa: CASSLGGLESYEQYF; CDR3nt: TGCGCCAGCAGCTTGGGGGGACTAGAATCCTACGAGCAGTACTTC
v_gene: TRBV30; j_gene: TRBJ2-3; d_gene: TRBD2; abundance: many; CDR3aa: CAWSAPGLADTQYF; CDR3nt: TGTGCCTGGAGTGCCCCGGGACTAGCGGATACGCAGTATTTT
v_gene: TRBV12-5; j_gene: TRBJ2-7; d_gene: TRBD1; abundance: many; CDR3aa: CASGSYLRQGITYEQYF; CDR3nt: TGTGCTAGTGGTTCATACCTTCGACAGGGGATTACCTACGAGCAGTACTTC
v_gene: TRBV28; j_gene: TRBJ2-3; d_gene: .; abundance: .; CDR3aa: CASRGGGFPDTQYF; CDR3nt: TGTGCCAGCAGGGGTGGCGGGTTCCCAGATACGCAGTATTTT
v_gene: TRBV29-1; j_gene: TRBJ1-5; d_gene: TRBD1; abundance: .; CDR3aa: CSVWDRESNQPQHF; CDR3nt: TGCAGCGTTTGGGACAGGGAAAGCAATCAGCCCCAGCATTTT
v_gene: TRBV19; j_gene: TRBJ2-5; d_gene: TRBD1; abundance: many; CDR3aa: CASSIVGTGGSETQYF; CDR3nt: TGTGCCAGTAGTATAGTTGGGACAGGGGGCTCAGAGACCCAGTACTTC
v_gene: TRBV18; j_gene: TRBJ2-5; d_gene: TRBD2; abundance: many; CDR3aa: CASSPRQGGDQETQYF; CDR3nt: TGTGCCAGCTCACCGAGGCAGGGAGGGGATCAAGAGACCCAGTACTTC
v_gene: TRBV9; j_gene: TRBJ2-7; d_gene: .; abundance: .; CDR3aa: CASSRPHSYEQYF; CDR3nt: TGTGCCAGCAGCCGACCCCACTCCTACGAGCAGTACTTC
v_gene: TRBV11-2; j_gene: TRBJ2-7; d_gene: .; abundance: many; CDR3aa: CASSLTLGRITYEQYF; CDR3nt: TGTGCCAGCAGCCTAACTCTGGGACGGATAACCTACGAGCAGTACTTC
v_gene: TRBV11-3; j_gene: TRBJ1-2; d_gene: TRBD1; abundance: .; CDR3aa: CASSAGTEAAYGYTF; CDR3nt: TGTGCCAGCAGCGCCGGGACAGAGGCCGCGTATGGCTACACCTTC
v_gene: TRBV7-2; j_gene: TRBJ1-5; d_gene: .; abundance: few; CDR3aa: CASSRSDSAPQPQHF; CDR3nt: TGTGCCAGCAGCCGTTCGGATTCAGCACCCCAGCCCCAGCATTTT
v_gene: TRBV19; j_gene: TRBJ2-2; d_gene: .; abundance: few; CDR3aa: CASHGGVWSGTGELFF; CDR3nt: TGTGCCAGCCATGGAGGGGTTTGGTCGGGCACCGGGGAGCTGTTTTTT
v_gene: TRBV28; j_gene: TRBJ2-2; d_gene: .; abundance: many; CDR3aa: CASRGRIMTGELFF; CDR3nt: TGTGCCAGCAGAGGGCGGATTATGACCGGGGAGCTGTTTTTT
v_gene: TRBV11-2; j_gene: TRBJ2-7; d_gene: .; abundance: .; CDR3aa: CASSLERGRAREQYF; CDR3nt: TGTGCCAGCAGCTTAGAAAGAGGCAGGGCACGCGAGCAGTACTTC
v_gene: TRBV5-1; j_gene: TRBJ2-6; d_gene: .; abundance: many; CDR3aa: CASSLEGPPYSGANVLTF; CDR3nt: TGCGCCAGCAGCTTGGAGGGTCCCCCTTACTCTGGGGCCAACGTCCTGACTTTC
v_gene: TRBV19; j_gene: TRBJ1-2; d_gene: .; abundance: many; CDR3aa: CASNRGVGRGYTF; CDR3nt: TGTGCCAGTAATCGGGGGGTCGGTCGTGGCTACACCTTC
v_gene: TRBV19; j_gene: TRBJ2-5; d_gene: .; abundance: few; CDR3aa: CASSTRRRGGETQYF; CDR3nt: TGTGCCAGTAGTACAAGGAGAAGGGGAGGAGAGACCCAGTACTTC
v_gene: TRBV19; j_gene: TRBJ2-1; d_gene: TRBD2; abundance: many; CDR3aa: CASRVLAGGGYNEQFF; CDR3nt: TGTGCCAGTAGGGTACTAGCGGGAGGAGGCTACAATGAGCAGTTCTTC
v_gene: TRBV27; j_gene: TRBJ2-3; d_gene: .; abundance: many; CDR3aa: CASSRWGEGGSSTDTQYF; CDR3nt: TGTGCCAGCAGTAGGTGGGGAGAGGGGGGCTCTAGCACAGATACGCAGTATTTT
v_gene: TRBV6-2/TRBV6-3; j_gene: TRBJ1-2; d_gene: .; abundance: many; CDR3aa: CASHSGAQGYTF; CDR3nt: TGTGCCAGTCACAGCGGGGCGCAGGGCTACACCTTC
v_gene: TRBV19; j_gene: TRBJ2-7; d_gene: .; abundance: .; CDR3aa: CATRDLANYEQYF; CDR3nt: TGTGCCACTCGGGATCTAGCGAACTACGAGCAGTACTTC
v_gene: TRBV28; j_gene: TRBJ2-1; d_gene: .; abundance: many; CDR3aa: CASSLLADLSYNEQFF; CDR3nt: TGTGCCAGCAGTTTATTAGCGGACTTATCCTACAATGAGCAGTTCTTC
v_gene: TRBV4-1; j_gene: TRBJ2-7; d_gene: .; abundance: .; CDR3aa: CASSQDTKIHYEQYF; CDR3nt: TGCGCCAGCAGCCAAGATACAAAGATCCATTACGAGCAGTACTTC
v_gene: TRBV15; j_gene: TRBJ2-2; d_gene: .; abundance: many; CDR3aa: CATSPEPKNTGELFF; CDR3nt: TGTGCCACCAGCCCGGAGCCCAAGAACACCGGGGAGCTGTTTTTT
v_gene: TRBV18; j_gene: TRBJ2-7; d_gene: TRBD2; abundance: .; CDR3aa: CASQSKGLAGVDEQYF; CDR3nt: TGTGCCAGCCAATCGAAGGGACTAGCGGGAGTTGACGAGCAGTACTTC
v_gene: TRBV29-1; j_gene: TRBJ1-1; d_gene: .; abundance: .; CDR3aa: CSGMTGNTEAFF; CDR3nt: TGCAGCGGTATGACAGGGAACACTGAAGCTTTCTTT
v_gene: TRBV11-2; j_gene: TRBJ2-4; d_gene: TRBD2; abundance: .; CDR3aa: CASSSIINGGASKNIQYF; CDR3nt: TGTGCCAGCAGCTCGATAATTAACGGGGGGGCCAGCAAAAACATTCAGTACTTC
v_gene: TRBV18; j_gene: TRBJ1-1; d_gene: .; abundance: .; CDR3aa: CASSPTARGGSTEAFF; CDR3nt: TGTGCCAGCTCACCAACGGCGAGGGGGGGGAGCACTGAAGCTTTCTTT
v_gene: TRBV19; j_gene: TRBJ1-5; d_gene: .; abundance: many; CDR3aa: CASSIVSGQPQHF; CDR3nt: TGTGCCAGTAGTATAGTTTCGGGACAGCCCCAGCATTTT
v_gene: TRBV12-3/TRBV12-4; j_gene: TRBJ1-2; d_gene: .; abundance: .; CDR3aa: CASSRDIYGYTF; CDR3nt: TGTGCCAGCAGTCGGGACATCTATGGCTACACCTTC
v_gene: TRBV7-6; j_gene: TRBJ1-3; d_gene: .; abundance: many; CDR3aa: CASSLKDGRSGNTIYF; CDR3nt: TGTGCCAGCAGCTTAAAGGACGGCCGCTCTGGAAACACCATATATTTT
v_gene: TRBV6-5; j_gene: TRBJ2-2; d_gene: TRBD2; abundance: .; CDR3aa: CASRYKTSGTGELFF; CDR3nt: TGTGCCAGCAGATACAAGACTAGCGGGACCGGGGAGCTGTTTTTT
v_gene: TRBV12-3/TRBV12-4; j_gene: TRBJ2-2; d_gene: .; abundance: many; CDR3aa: CASSLKGGWTGELFF; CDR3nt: TGTGCCAGCAGTTTAAAGGGGGGTTGGACCGGGGAGCTGTTTTTT
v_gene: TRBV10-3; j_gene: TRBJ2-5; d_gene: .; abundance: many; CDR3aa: CAISDLLAETQYF; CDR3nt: TGTGCCATCAGTGATTTGTTGGCAGAGACCCAGTACTTC
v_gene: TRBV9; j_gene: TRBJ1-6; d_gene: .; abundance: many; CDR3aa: CASSVDGGLWDSPLHF; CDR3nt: TGTGCCAGCAGCGTAGACGGGGGCCTTTGGGATTCACCCCTCCACTTT
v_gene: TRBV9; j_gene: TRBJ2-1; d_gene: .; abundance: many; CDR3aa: CASSASAGLYNEQFF; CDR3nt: TGTGCCAGCAGCGCCTCAGCCGGACTATACAATGAGCAGTTCTTC
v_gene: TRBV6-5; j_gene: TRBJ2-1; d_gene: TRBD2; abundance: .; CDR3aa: CASSYRSGRGYNEQFF; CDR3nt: TGTGCCAGCAGTTACCGAAGCGGGAGGGGGTACAATGAGCAGTTCTTC